This TCR beta chain emerged from a study of Graves' ophthalmopathy and Graves' hyperthyroidism. Study-wide findings and caveats: A model of 13 signatures distinguished ophthalmopathy from stable hyperthyroidism at approximately 88% sensitivity and 81.08% specificity.

Germline assignment: CDR1 PRHDT and CDR2 FYEKMQ (reference sequence). V was trimmed by 1 base and J by 4 bases, leaving 10 bases between them. The CDR3 length is 14 residues. TCR beta CDR3 amplification used RNA transcripts. HTBI-primed first-round RT-PCR preceded second-round multiplex PCR. TCRdb ran MiXCR on the multiplex PCR reads and lists one entry per CDR3 protein. The sample yields approximately 540,000 distinct CDR3 sequences, 35% to 45% seen once. This clonotype has a count of ten or more. Its matching antigen is unknown. Enrolled hyperthyroidism patients had a new diagnosis, a duration under 2 months, and an age of 18 to 65.

Sequencing was done on a sample of peripheral blood or thyroid tissue (not recorded which). The origin of this receptor is an adult man with Graves' hyperthyroidism. This chain joins TRBV13 and TRBJ1-2, with unresolved D. CDR3 coding DNA: TGTGCCAGCAGCTTAGAGGGCGCGGGCTATGGCTACACCTTC. Protein: CASSLEGAGYGYTF. Full variable domain (missing parts from reference TRBV13 and TRBJ1-2): AAGVIQSPRHLIKEKRETATLKCYPIPRHDTVYWYQQGPGQDPQFLISFYEKMQSDKGSIPDRFSAQQFSDYHSELNMSSLELGDSALYFCASSLEGAGYGYTFGSGTRLTVV.